This entry concerns a single T cell receptor (beta chain). Its specificity is not known. Its ends do not fully match the called genes, so a read error is possible. These data belong to a study of T cell responses to AZD1222 COVID-19 vaccine. The study's findings and limits: Donors were chiefly white British, with a greater number of females, and clonal diversity was perhaps underestimated. No day 14 peak samples; only post-peak repertoires were characterized.

Second-dose groups at about 4 or about 12 weeks were pooled. The CDR3 is 15 amino acids. In germline, CDR1 is SGHAT, CDR2 FQNNGV. Some clones are missing from TCRdb's copy, which holds only in-frame ones; the method was immunoSEQ multiplex PCR. The sample contains some 120,000 clones, more than 65% of which appear only once. The chain joins TRBV11-2 to TRBJ1-2; 7 nucleotides agree with TRBD1. This TCR was sampled from an adult who received the AZD1222 COVID-19 vaccine. The specimen was peripheral blood, collected 28 days after the second AZD1222 dose. The CDR3 is CASTLHRGPNYGYTF. The CDR3 DNA reads TGTGCCAGCACCTTACACAGGGGCCCTAACTATGGCTACACCTTC.